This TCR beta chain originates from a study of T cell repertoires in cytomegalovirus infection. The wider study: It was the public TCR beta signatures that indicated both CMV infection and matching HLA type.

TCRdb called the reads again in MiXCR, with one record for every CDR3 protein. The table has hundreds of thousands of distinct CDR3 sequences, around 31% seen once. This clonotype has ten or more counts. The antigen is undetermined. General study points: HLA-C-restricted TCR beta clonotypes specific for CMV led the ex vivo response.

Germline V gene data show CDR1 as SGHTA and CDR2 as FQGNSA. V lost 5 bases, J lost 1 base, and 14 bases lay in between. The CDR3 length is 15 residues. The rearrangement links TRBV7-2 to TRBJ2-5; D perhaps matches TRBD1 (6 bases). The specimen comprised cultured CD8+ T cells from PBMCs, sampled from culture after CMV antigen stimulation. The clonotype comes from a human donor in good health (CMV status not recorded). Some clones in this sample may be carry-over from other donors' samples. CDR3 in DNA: TGTGCCAGCAGCCCCGGACAGCGGCTCCAAGAGACCCAGTACTTC. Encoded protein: CASSPGQRLQETQYF.